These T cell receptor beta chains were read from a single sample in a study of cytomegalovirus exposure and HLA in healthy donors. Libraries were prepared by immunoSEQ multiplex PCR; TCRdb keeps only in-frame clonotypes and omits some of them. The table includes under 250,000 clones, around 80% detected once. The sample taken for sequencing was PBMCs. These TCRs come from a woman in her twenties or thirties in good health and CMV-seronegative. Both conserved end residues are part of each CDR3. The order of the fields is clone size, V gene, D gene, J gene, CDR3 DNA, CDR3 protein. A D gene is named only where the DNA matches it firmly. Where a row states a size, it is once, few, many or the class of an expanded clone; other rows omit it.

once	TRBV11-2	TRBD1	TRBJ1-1	TGTGCCAGCAGCATCGACAGGGATGAAGCTTTCTTT	CASSIDRDEAFF
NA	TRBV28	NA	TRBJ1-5	TGTGCCAGCAGTACAGATAGCAATCAGCCCCAGCATTTT	CASSTDSNQPQHF
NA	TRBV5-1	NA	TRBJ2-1	TGCGCCAGCAGCCCCGTGACAGGTACTGAGCAGTTCTTC	CASSPVTGTEQFF
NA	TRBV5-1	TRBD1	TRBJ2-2	TGCGCCAGCAGCTTGGGAGGACAGGGTGCGGGGGAGCTGTTTTTT	CASSLGGQGAGELFF
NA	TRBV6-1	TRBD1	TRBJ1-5	TGTGCCAGCAGCTGGGACAGGTATAGCAATCAGCCCCAGCATTTT	CASSWDRYSNQPQHF
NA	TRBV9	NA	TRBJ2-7	TGTGCCAGCAGCCTCCAGCGGGGACACTACGAGCAGTACTTC	CASSLQRGHYEQYF
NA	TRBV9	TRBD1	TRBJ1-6	TGTGCCAGCAGCCCCCGGACAGGGGAAAATAATTCACCCCTCCACTTT	CASSPRTGENNSPLHF
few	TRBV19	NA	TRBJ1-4	TGTGCCAGTAGTCCGGCGGGGTCGTTTAATGAAAAACTGTTTTTT	CASSPAGSFNEKLFF
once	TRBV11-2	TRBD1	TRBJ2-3	TGTGCCAGCAGCTTAGTCCCACCGAGGGGGCTTAGCACAGATACGCAGTATTTT	CASSLVPPRGLSTDTQYF
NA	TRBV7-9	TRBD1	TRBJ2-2	TGTGCCAGCAGCCCTAACCGGGACAGGGGGCCTGGGGAGCTGTTTTTT	CASSPNRDRGPGELFF
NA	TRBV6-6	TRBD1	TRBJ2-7	TGTGCCAGCAGTTACTCTCCGGGACAGGGCTACGAGCAGTACTTC	CASSYSPGQGYEQYF
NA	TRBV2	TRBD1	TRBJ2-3	TGTGCCGGGTTAACAGGGGGCGATACGCAGTATTTT	CAGLTGGDTQYF
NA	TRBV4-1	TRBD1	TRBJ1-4	TGCGCCAGCAGCGAGGACAGGGTCTATAATGAAAAACTGTTTTTT	CASSEDRVYNEKLFF
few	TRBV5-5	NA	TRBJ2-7	TGTGCCAGCAGCCTCGGGACTGATCTGGACGAGCAGTACTTC	CASSLGTDLDEQYF
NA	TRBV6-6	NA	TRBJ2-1	TGTGCCAGCACGGGGTCATACAATGAGCAGTTCTTC	CASTGSYNEQFF
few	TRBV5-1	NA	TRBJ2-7	TGCGCCAGCAGCTTGATAGGGGTGAATCCCTACGAGCAGTACTTC	CASSLIGVNPYEQYF
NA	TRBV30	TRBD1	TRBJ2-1	TGTGCCTGGGACAGGGGTCGGAGCAATGAGCAGTTCTTC	CAWDRGRSNEQFF
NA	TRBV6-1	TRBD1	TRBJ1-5	TGTGCCAGCAGCCCGGGACAGGGCAATCAGCCCCAGCATTTT	CASSPGQGNQPQHF
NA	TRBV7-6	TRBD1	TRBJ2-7	TGTGCCAGCAGCGATTTAACAGGGGGCACCTACGAGCAGTACTTC	CASSDLTGGTYEQYF
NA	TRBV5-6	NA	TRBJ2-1	TGTGCCAGCAGCTTTCTACCGGGGGGGACAGGGTCCCACAATGAGCAGTTCTTC	CASSFLPGGTGSHNEQFF
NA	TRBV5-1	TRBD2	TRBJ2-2	TGCGCCAGCAGCTTTTCTTTGGCGGGAGCAGGCGGGGAGCTGTTTTTT	CASSFSLAGAGGELFF
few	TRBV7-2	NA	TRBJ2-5	TGTGCCAGCAGCCCAGGAGAGACCCAGTACTTC	CASSPGETQYF
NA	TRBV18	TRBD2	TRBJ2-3	TGTGCCAGCTCACCGAGAGCGGGGGGGCGATCAGATACGCAGTATTTT	CASSPRAGGRSDTQYF
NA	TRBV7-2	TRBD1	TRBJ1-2	TGTGCCAGCAGCCCTCGACAGGGGCGAGGCTACACCTTC	CASSPRQGRGYTF
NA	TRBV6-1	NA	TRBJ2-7	TGTGCCAGCGCACTAACCGACGGCTACGAGCAGTACTTC	CASALTDGYEQYF
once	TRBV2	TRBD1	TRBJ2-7	TGTGCCAGCAGTAGTAGCCGGGACAGGGACACCTACGAGCAGTACTTC	CASSSSRDRDTYEQYF
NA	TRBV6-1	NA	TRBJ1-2	TGTGCCAGCAGTGAACCGGCGGGTGGGGGCTACACCTTC	CASSEPAGGGYTF
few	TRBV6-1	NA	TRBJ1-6	TGTGCCAGCAGTGAAGCGTGGAGGAGTTCACCCCTCCACTTT	CASSEAWRSSPLHF
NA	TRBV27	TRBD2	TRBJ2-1	TGTGCCAGCAGTTTACAACTAGCGAGTACGGATGAGCAGTTCTTC	CASSLQLASTDEQFF
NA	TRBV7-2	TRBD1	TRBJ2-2	TGTGCCAGCAGCTTATCAGGGGGCACCGGGGAGCTGTTTTTT	CASSLSGGTGELFF
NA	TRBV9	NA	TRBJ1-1	TGTGCCAGCAGCCCCCCACCGGGACTTGAAGCTTTCTTT	CASSPPPGLEAFF
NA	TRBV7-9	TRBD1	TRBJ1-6	TGTGCCAGCAGCACAGGAAGACAGGGGGTTCAGTCACCCCTCCACTTT	CASSTGRQGVQSPLHF
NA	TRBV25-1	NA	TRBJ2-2	TGTGCCAGCAGTCGCAAAGGGGCCCTAGGCACCGGGGAGCTGTTTTTT	CASSRKGALGTGELFF
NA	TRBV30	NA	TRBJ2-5	TGTGCCTGGAGCCACGAGGTAATTCGGGAGACCCAGTACTTC	CAWSHEVIRETQYF
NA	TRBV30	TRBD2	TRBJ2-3	TGTGCCTGGAGTGACGGGACTAGCGGCACAGATACGCAGTATTTT	CAWSDGTSGTDTQYF
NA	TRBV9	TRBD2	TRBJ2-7	TGTGCCAGCAGCCGGGGGGCGGGAGGTTACGAGCAGTACTTC	CASSRGAGGYEQYF
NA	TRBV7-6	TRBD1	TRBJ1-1	TGTGCCAGCAGCCTTATGGGGACAGGGGGCACTGAAGCTTTCTTT	CASSLMGTGGTEAFF
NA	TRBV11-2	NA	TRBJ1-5	TGTGCCAGCAGCTTAGGTTCTTTGACAGCTTATAGCAATCAGCCCCAGCATTTT	CASSLGSLTAYSNQPQHF
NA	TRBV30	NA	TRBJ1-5	TGTGCCTGGAGTGTGGGGCCGACGGTTTTTAGCAATCAGCCCCAGCATTTT	CAWSVGPTVFSNQPQHF
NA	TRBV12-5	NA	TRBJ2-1	TGTGCTAGTGCCCCTATCTCCTACAATGAGCAGTTCTTC	CASAPISYNEQFF
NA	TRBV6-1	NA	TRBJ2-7	TGTGCCAGCAGTGACCAGTCCTACGAGCAGTACTTC	CASSDQSYEQYF
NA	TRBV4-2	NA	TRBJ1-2	TGTGCCAGCAGCCAAGGCCAGGGGAAGAGGGGCATGAGCTATGGCTACACCTTC	CASSQGQGKRGMSYGYTF
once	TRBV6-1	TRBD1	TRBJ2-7	TGTGCCAGCAGTGAAAGGGGACAGGGTAGGTACGAGCAGTACTTC	CASSERGQGRYEQYF
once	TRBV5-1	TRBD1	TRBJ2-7	TGCGCCAGCAGCTTGGGGGCAGGGGGCTCCTACGAGCAGTACTTC	CASSLGAGGSYEQYF
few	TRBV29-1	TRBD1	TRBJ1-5	TGCAGCGTCCGGGACAGGGGAAGCAATCAGCCCCAGCATTTT	CSVRDRGSNQPQHF
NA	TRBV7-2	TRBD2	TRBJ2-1	TGTGCCAGCAGCTTAAGGACTAGCGGGTTGAATGAGCAGTTCTTC	CASSLRTSGLNEQFF
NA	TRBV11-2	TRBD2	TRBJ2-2	TGTGCCAGCAGCCCCCACGGGGGGACCCCCACCGGGGAGCTGTTTTTT	CASSPHGGTPTGELFF
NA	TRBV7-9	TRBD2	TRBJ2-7	TGTGCCAGCACCTGGGGGGGGACCCGTTCGTACGAGCAGTACTTC	CASTWGGTRSYEQYF
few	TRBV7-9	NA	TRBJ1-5	TGTGCCAGCAGCTTAGGGGCGGGGATGTTTGATCAGCCCCAGCATTTT	CASSLGAGMFDQPQHF
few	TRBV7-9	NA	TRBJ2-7	TGTGCCAGCAGCCCGTCGGGAGCACCCCACGAGCAGTACTTC	CASSPSGAPHEQYF
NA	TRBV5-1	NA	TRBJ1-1	TGCGCCAGCAGCCCAACCCGGACGGGGGGTATCACTGAAGCTTTCTTT	CASSPTRTGGITEAFF
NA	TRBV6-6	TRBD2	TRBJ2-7	TGTGCCAGCAGGCAAAGGACTAGCGGGATCTACTACGAGCAGTACTTC	CASRQRTSGIYYEQYF
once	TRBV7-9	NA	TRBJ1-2	TGTGCCAGCAGTCACGGACCGGTGGGGGCAAGTTCCGCGTCCTATGGCTACACCTTC	CASSHGPVGASSASYGYTF
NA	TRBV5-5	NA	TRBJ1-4	TGTGCCAGCAGCTTTAGCGTACCACCCGATGAAAAACTGTTTTTT	CASSFSVPPDEKLFF
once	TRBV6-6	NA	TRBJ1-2	TGTGCCAGCTTGGGCTACAGGGAAGACTATGGCTACACCTTC	CASLGYREDYGYTF
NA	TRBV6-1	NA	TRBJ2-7	TGTGCCAGCAGTGGGGACAACTCCTACGAGCAGTACTTC	CASSGDNSYEQYF
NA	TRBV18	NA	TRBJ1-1	TGTGCCAGCTCACCGCTGGCCCCTGAAGCTTTCTTT	CASSPLAPEAFF
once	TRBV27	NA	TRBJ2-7	TGTGCCAGCAAGAAGGAACCGGGTTTCTCATCCTACGAGCAGTACTTC	CASKKEPGFSSYEQYF
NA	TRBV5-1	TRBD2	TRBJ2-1	TGCGCCACGCGGGCTAGCGGGGGAAATGAGCAGTTCTTC	CATRASGGNEQFF
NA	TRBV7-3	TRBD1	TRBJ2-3	TGTGCCAGCAGCTTCCCGGACAGGACCACGCAGTATTTT	CASSFPDRTTQYF